The following is a TCR beta chain sequence with its context. Antigen specificity is unknown. This CDR3 has 17 residues. The germline CDR1 and CDR2 sequences are SGDLS and YYNGEE. The V segment lost 5 bases and the J segment 6 bases; nucleotides outside the gene matches: 12. The sample is drawn from a study of T cell repertoires in cytomegalovirus infection. TCRdb redid the calling of the reads with MiXCR, one entry per CDR3 protein. The data show approximately 350,000 distinct CDR3 sequences, about 35% seen once. Broader study findings: It was HLA-C-restricted CMV-specific TCR beta clonotypes that dominated the response ex vivo.

The source of this sequence is a human donor in good health (CMV status not recorded). Some clones in this sample may be carry-over from other donors' samples. The specimen was cultured PBMCs, collected from culture after CMV antigen stimulation. The rearrangement links TRBV9 to TRBJ2-1; 12 nucleotides agree with TRBD2. CDR3: CASSPPRLAGESNEQFF. CDR3 nucleotides: TGTGCCAGCAGTCCCCCCCGACTAGCGGGAGAAAGCAATGAGCAGTTCTTC.